These T cell receptor beta chains were read from a single sample in a study of shared clonotypes between healthy human individuals. Measured with immunoSEQ multiplex PCR; TCRdb has only the in-frame clones, and not every one. This sample carries about 490,000 clones, roughly 85% of them seen once, and the ten largest clones take approximately 12%. Sample: PBMCs. The receptors derive from a woman aged 35 to 49 in good health. Some clones in this sample may be carry-over from other donors' samples. Each CDR3 is given with its conserved first and last residue. A D gene is named only where the DNA matches it firmly. Expanded clones are given a class, and other clones once, few, many or no size at all.

D gene,V gene,clone size,J gene,CDR3 protein,CDR3 DNA
NA,TRBV6-6,NA,TRBJ2-5,CASTNTGETQYF,TGTGCCAGCACAAATACCGGGGAGACCCAGTACTTC
TRBD2,TRBV5-4,NA,TRBJ2-7,CASSLLAGAYEQYF,TGTGCCAGCAGCTTGCTAGCGGGTGCCTACGAGCAGTACTTC
NA,TRBV7-7,NA,TRBJ2-1,CASSLGGTYNEQFF,TGTGCTAGCAGCTTAGGTGGGACCTACAATGAGCAGTTCTTC
TRBD2,TRBV6-1,NA,TRBJ2-7,CASSEEPSGDFYEQYF,TGTGCCAGCAGTGAAGAACCTAGCGGGGATTTCTACGAGCAGTACTTC
NA,TRBV29-1,NA,TRBJ2-3,CSVRTRTEGSDTQYF,TGCAGCGTTAGAACCCGAACAGAGGGGTCAGATACGCAGTATTTT
NA,TRBV10-3,NA,TRBJ1-2,CAISEPRGEGEGYGYTF,TGTGCCATCAGTGAGCCTAGAGGGGAGGGGGAAGGCTATGGCTACACCTTC
TRBD2,TRBV5-1,NA,TRBJ2-2,CASRNRLAGGPGELFF,TGCGCCAGCAGAAACCGACTAGCGGGAGGGCCTGGGGAGCTGTTTTTT
TRBD2,TRBV4-2,NA,TRBJ2-5,CASSPKGGPHTSQETQYF,TGTGCCAGCAGCCCCAAGGGAGGGCCCCATACCAGTCAAGAGACCCAGTACTTC
TRBD2,TRBV11-1,NA,TRBJ2-7,CASSLVRGAVHEQYF,TGTGCCAGCAGCTTAGTGCGGGGGGCTGTCCACGAGCAGTACTTC
TRBD2,TRBV7-3,once,TRBJ2-1,CASSYVAGAYNEQFF,TGTGCCAGCAGCTACGTAGCGGGAGCCTACAATGAGCAGTTCTTC
NA,TRBV5-1,NA,TRBJ2-7,CAGKYDTFSYEQYF,TGCGCCGGCAAGTACGACACCTTCTCCTACGAGCAGTACTTC
NA,TRBV11-1,NA,TRBJ2-2,CASSPTILGGPVGELFF,TGTGCCAGCAGCCCAACAATCTTAGGAGGGCCGGTCGGGGAGCTGTTTTTT
NA,TRBV18,NA,TRBJ2-7,CASSQRYFAYEQYF,TGTGCCAGCTCTCAACGGTACTTCGCCTACGAGCAGTACTTC
NA,TRBV4-1,once,TRBJ2-7,CASSQYSGTPYEQYF,TGCGCCAGCAGCCAGTACTCCGGGACACCTTACGAGCAGTACTTC
NA,TRBV4-1,few,TRBJ1-3,CASSQEPLRTAYF,TGCGCCAGCAGCCAAGAGCCGCTCCGGACAGCATATTTT
TRBD2,TRBV19,NA,TRBJ2-3,CASSTGGRGDTQYF,TGTGCCAGTAGTACGGGCGGGAGAGGCGATACGCAGTATTTT
TRBD2,TRBV5-1,NA,TRBJ2-1,CASSVTGTSDYNEQFF,TGCGCCAGCAGCGTGACCGGGACTAGCGACTACAATGAGCAGTTCTTC
NA,TRBV18,NA,TRBJ2-3,CASSPYNSFYSITDTQYF,TGTGCCAGCTCACCATATAACAGTTTTTACTCCATCACAGATACGCAGTATTTT
NA,TRBV29-1,once,TRBJ1-5,CSVDQGSGQPQHF,TGCAGCGTTGATCAGGGTTCAGGACAGCCCCAGCATTTT
TRBD1,TRBV11-1,NA,TRBJ2-2,CASSTRQGWTGELFF,TGTGCCAGCAGCACCCGACAGGGATGGACCGGGGAGCTGTTTTTT
NA,TRBV6-5,NA,TRBJ2-7,CASTWDANEQYF,TGTGCCAGCACCTGGGACGCAAACGAGCAGTACTTC
TRBD1,TRBV19,many,TRBJ1-1,CASSDRGNTEAFF,TGTGCCAGTAGCGACAGGGGCAACACTGAAGCTTTCTTT
NA,TRBV5-1,NA,TRBJ2-7,CASRDRAGEQYF,TGCGCCAGCAGGGACCGGGCGGGCGAGCAGTACTTC